This TCR beta chain is from a study of T-cell reconstitution after alpha-beta-depleted transplantation in children. Preparation of the TCRbeta library involved a method that used unique molecular identifiers. Each CDR3 protein is one row after TCRdb ran MiXCR on the PCR reads. The table records 500,000 to 650,000 distinct CDR3 sequences, about an eighth of them present only once. Points from the study as a whole: Surviving recipient T cells and thymic progenitors produced the high day-60 TCRbeta diversity seen in some patients.

Germline V gene data show CDR1 as LGHNA and CDR2 as YSLEER. CDR3 length: 14 residues. V shed 6 bases and J shed 8 bases, with 16 bases lying between them. Comments on this clonotype: Its specificity is unknown.

V usage is TRBV4-3 and J usage is TRBJ2-2; TRBD1 might be the D (5 bases). The starting material was PBMCs, mostly from graft donor cells, obtained 360 days after TCRalphabeta/CD19-depleted stem cell transplant. The TCR was taken from a male patient between 5 and 17 years old who had a stem cell transplant for acute myeloid leukemia, so the T cells may come from the graft donor. CDR3 coding DNA: TGCGCCAGCAGTCGACAGATTGAGAGGGGGGAGCTGTTTTTT. Translating it yields CASSRQIERGELFF.